Below, 5 T cell receptor beta chains from the same sample are listed, as sequenced in a study of blood T cell repertoires in COVID-19. Generated by immunoSEQ multiplex PCR, the TCRdb table keeps only in-frame clones and is missing some. The profile shows roughly 100,000 clones, 65% to 90% of them singletons. Sample: peripheral blood. These TCRs come from a middle-aged man with acute or convalescent COVID-19.

This clone was seen a handful of times. The chain links TRBV12-3 or TRBV12-4 to TRBJ2-5; possibly TRBD1 for D (7 bases). Trimming stripped 3 bases from V and 10 bases from J, with 12 bases between. This CDR3 is built from 12 residues. The CDR3 bases are TGTGCCAGCAGTTTGGCAGGGGGAGGCCAGTACTTC. Translation: CASSLAGGGQYF.

V usage is TRBV11-3 and J usage is TRBJ1-1, with D perhaps TRBD1 (5 bases). This CDR3 is built from 14 residues. V lost 6 bases and J 0 bases, leaving 11 bases between the germline ends. Germline CDR1 SGHNT, CDR2 YENEEA. CDR3: CASSQDNMNTEAFF. The CDR3, as DNA: TGTGCCAGCAGTCAGGACAACATGAACACTGAAGCTTTCTTT.

This chain joins TRBV9 and TRBJ2-1, with 10 bases that match TRBD2. V shed 3 bases and J 3 bases; nucleotides not matched to a gene: 3. In germline, CDR1 is SGDLS, CDR2 YYNGEE. The CDR3 extends over 15 amino acids. CDR3 DNA sequence: TGTGCCAGCAGCGCCAGCGGGAGGGACTACAATGAGCAGTTCTTC. Protein product: CASSASGRDYNEQFF.

This chain uses TRBV10-3 with TRBJ1-4, with unresolved D. Germline CDR1 and CDR2: ENHRY and SYGVKD. CDR3 length: 13 residues. The V end lost 4 bases, the J end lost 8 bases, and 11 bases lay between the germline ends. CDR3 sequence (DNA): TGTGCCATCAGTGGAAGCGGGTGGGAAAAACTGTTTTTT. Amino acids: CAISGSGWEKLFF.

V is TRBV6-6 and J is TRBJ1-3; the match to TRBD1 covers 7 bases. The CDR3 extends over 15 amino acids. V was clipped by 6 bases and J by 3 bases; unmatched bases: 8. The V gene's germline CDR1 is MNHNY and CDR2 SVGAGI (reference sequence). CDR3 amino acids: CASRPGTVRGNTIYF. CDR3 nucleotide sequence: TGTGCCAGCAGGCCCGGGACAGTTCGTGGAAACACCATATATTTT.